The 28 T cell receptor beta chains in this list originate from one sample, sequenced in a study of blood T cell repertoires in COVID-19. Sequenced by immunoSEQ multiplex PCR; TCRdb stores in-frame clones only, minus some. This sample has 90,000 to 100,000 clones, with roughly 90% found just once. The source material was peripheral blood. The receptors originated from a man between 60 and 75 years old with COVID-19, enrolled during active disease.

V and J are TRBV7-8 and TRBJ1-1; D remains unclear. The CDR3 is 14 amino acids. The V end was cut by 1 base, the J end by 2 bases, with 8 bases between. Germline V CDR1 and CDR2: SGHVS, FQNEAQ. The CDR3 coding sequence is TGTGCCAGCAGCTTAGTAGAGGGCAACACTGAAGCTTTCTTT. It is translated as CASSLVEGNTEAFF.

This clone has a single count. The chain employs TRBV6-1 and TRBJ2-5; 9 bases align to TRBD2. Trimming took 2 bases from V and 0 from J; bases not matched to a gene: 7. The V gene's germline CDR1 is MNHNS and CDR2 SASEGT. The CDR3 consists of 17 residues. Here the CDR3 DNA reads TGTGCCAGCAGTGAACATCCTACTAGCGGGTACCAAGAGACCCAGTACTTC. Its translation is CASSEHPTSGYQETQYF.

The V call is TRBV15, the J call TRBJ1-2; maybe TRBD1 (5 bases). The germline V and J ends were trimmed by 0 bases and 2 bases, with 7 bases remaining between them. Germline V gives CDR1 LNHNV, CDR2 YYDKDF (reference sequence). This CDR3 region has 14 residues. CDR3 nucleotide sequence: TGTGCCACCAGCAGAGACAGGGCCAACTATGGCTACACCTTC. Protein sequence: CATSRDRANYGYTF.

The chain has TRBV4-2 and TRBJ1-1; 7 positions agree with TRBD1. V trimming: 0 bases; J trimming: 2 bases; junction bases outside the gene matches: 3. Germline V gives CDR1 LGHNA, CDR2 YNFKEQ. The CDR3 totals 15 residues. The CDR3 DNA sequence: TGTGCCAGCAGCCAAGAGGGACAGATTAACACTGAAGCTTTCTTT. Residues: CASSQEGQINTEAFF.

V and J are TRBV3-1 (or the pseudogene TRBV3-2) and TRBJ2-5, with TRBD1 as a possible D gene (6 bases). The length of the CDR3 is 12 residues. Germline CDR1 and CDR2: LGHDT and YNNKEL (reference sequence). V was cut by 8 bases and J by 2 bases, with 9 bases left in between. The DNA of the CDR3 is TGTGCCAGCCGGGACAAACAAGAGACCCAGTACTTC. It translates to CASRDKQETQYF.

The sample holds one count of this clone. The chain combines TRBV30 with TRBJ1-1; 9 nucleotides align to TRBD1. The germline V gene encodes CDR1 GTSNPN and CDR2 SVGIG (reference sequence). The CDR3 length is 15 residues. V shed 2 bases and J 2 bases; nucleotides not matched to a gene: 6. This chain's CDR3 is CAWSPAGQGNTEAFF. The DNA of the CDR3 is TGTGCCTGGAGTCCCGCGGGACAGGGAAACACTGAAGCTTTCTTT.

V and J are TRBV25-1 and TRBJ1-2; 8 bases map to TRBD1. CDR1 is MGHDK, CDR2 SYGVNS, per germline. CDR3 length equals 15 residues. The V gene end was trimmed by 2 bases and the J gene end by 8 bases; junction bases not matched to a gene: 10. The CDR3 loop is CASSEGGQGVEGYTF. For the CDR3, the DNA is TGTGCCAGCAGTGAAGGAGGACAGGGTGTTGAGGGCTACACCTTC.

The chain is built from TRBV3-1 (or the pseudogene TRBV3-2) and TRBJ1-4; D remains ambiguous. The CDR3 length is 14 residues. Germline CDR1 and CDR2: LGHDT and YNNKEL (reference sequence). V lost 2 bases and J lost 12, with 16 bases in between. In nucleotides, the CDR3 is TGTGCCAGCAGCCAAAGTCCTGTCCGGCGGCAACTGTTTTTT. Amino acids: CASSQSPVRRQLFF.

This rearrangement joins TRBV5-1 to TRBJ2-7; 10 bases match TRBD1. The V and J ends lost 4 bases and 3 bases, in that order; junction bases with no gene match: 1. There are 13 residues in the CDR3. The germline gives CDR1 SGHRS, CDR2 YFSETQ. CDR3 bases: TGCGCCAGCAGCGGGGACAGGGGCTACGAGCAGTACTTC. Protein sequence: CASSGDRGYEQYF. The full variable domain, with the rest looked up from reference TRBV5-1 and TRBJ2-7, is KAGVTQTPRYLIKTRGQQVTLSCSPISGHRSVSWYQQTPGQGLQFLFEYFSETQRNKGNFPGRFSGRQFSNSRSEMNVSTLELGDSALYLCASSGDRGYEQYFGPGTRLTVT.

The chain has TRBV5-6 and TRBJ2-3, with D unresolved. Germline V CDR1 and CDR2: SGHDT, YYEEEE. V lost 0 bases and J lost 4, with 6 bases in between. The CDR3 consists of 13 residues. CDR3 DNA: TGTGCCAGCAGCTTGGTTCCCTCAGATACGCAGTATTTT. Its protein is CASSLVPSDTQYF.

CDR3 amino acids: CASSRTRGAGLNTEAFF. The CDR3, as DNA: TGTGCCAGCAGCCGCACCCGGGGGGCGGGATTGAACACTGAAGCTTTCTTT. The chain employs TRBV7-3 and TRBJ1-1, with a possible D match to TRBD1 (6 bases). The CDR3 runs 17 residues. Per germline, CDR1 SGHTA and CDR2 FQGTGA. V lost 5 bases and J 0 bases, leaving 19 bases between the germline ends.

The J gene is TRBJ1-3, the V gene TRBV5-1; no clear D. Trimming left V 2 bases short and J 0 bases short, with 12 bases between. Per the germline V gene, CDR1 is SGHRS and CDR2 is YFSETQ. This CDR3 is built from 16 residues. The CDR3 loop is CASSFASSDSGNTIYF. CDR3 nucleotide sequence: TGCGCCAGCAGCTTCGCCAGTTCCGACTCTGGAAACACCATATATTTT.

The chain employs TRBV28 and TRBJ2-1; D is perhaps TRBD1 (6 bases). Germline values: CDR1 MDHEN, CDR2 SYDVKM. The CDR3 has 12 residues. V dropped 10 bases and J dropped 5 bases, with 12 bases sitting between them. The CDR3 is CATVDSDNEQFF. The DNA of the CDR3 is TGTGCCACCGTGGACAGTGACAATGAGCAGTTCTTC.

The chain recombines TRBV6-6 with TRBJ2-3; 14 bases line up with TRBD2. V lost 6 bases, J lost 1 base, and 15 bases stayed unmatched. Germline-derived CDR1 and CDR2 are MNHNY and SVGAGI (reference sequence). This CDR3 is built from 20 residues. This chain's CDR3 is CASSQFPGTSGSYRTDTQYF. The CDR3 DNA reads as TGTGCCAGCAGCCAGTTCCCCGGGACTAGCGGGAGTTATCGCACAGATACGCAGTATTTT.

J is TRBJ1-5 and V is TRBV19; 10 bases are shared with TRBD1. This CDR3 contains 15 residues. Trimming removed 5 bases from V and 5 bases from J; junction bases left unmatched: 6. CDR1 is LNHDA and CDR2 is SQIVND in the germline V gene (reference sequence). The CDR3 sequence is CASSWGQGLDQPQHF. CDR3 nucleotides: TGTGCCAGTAGTTGGGGACAGGGGCTGGATCAGCCCCAGCATTTT.

The V and J genes are TRBV5-4 and TRBJ2-2; TRBD2 agrees at 13 bases. V lost 4 bases and J lost 7; bases outside the gene matches: 7. The CDR3 is 16 residues long. From germline, CDR1 is SGHNT and CDR2 YYREEE (reference sequence). In DNA form, the CDR3 reads TGTGCCAGCAGCCTAGGACTAGCGGGAGTTAACGGGGAGCTGTTTTTT. The encoded protein is CASSLGLAGVNGELFF.

This clone was recorded once. This chain connects TRBV15 to TRBJ1-5, with D perhaps matching TRBD1 (6 bases). The CDR3 runs 17 residues. Germline-derived CDR1 and CDR2 are LNHNV and YYDKDF (reference sequence). The ends were cut back, 2 bases at V and 4 bases at J, with 18 bases in the middle. DNA of the CDR3: TGTGCCACCAGCAGACCCCGTACGCATCAGGGGAATCAGCCCCAGCATTTT. Amino acid sequence: CATSRPRTHQGNQPQHF.

V gene TRBV12-3 or TRBV12-4 combines with J gene TRBJ2-1, with D tentatively TRBD2 (5 bases). Trimming removed 2 bases from V and 7 bases from J, with 6 bases in between. The length of the CDR3 is 12 residues. CDR3 coding DNA: TGTGCCAGCAGTTTAACTAGAAATGAGCAGTTCTTC. Translated, it gives CASSLTRNEQFF.

This clone has a handful of counts. The gene calls are TRBV29-1 and TRBJ2-7, with 10 bases fitting TRBD2. The CDR3 sequence is 16 residues long. Per the germline V gene, CDR1 is SQVTM and CDR2 is ANQGSEA. V trimming: 4 bases; J trimming: 1 base; junction bases outside the gene matches: 10. Here the CDR3 reads CSVAPHGLAASYEQYF. In DNA form, the CDR3 reads TGCAGCGTTGCTCCCCACGGACTAGCGGCGTCCTACGAGCAGTACTTC.

This clone showed up just a few times. The chain is built from TRBV5-4 and TRBJ1-1; 9 bases line up with TRBD1. CDR1 SGHNT and CDR2 YYREEE come from the germline V gene (reference sequence). J was trimmed by 5 bases and V by 4 bases; bases with no gene match: 6. The CDR3 spans 14 residues. The CDR3 DNA reads as TGTGCCAGCAGCGGGGGACAGGGCCGTACTGAAGCTTTCTTT. This gives the protein CASSGGQGRTEAFF. The variable domain in full, completed from reference TRBV5-4 and TRBJ1-1, reads ETGVTQSPTHLIKTRGQQVTLRCSSQSGHNTVSWYQQALGQGPQFIFQYYREEENGRGNFPPRFSGLQFPNYSSELNVNALELDDSALYLCASSGGQGRTEAFFGQGTRLTVV.

This chain links TRBV12-3 or TRBV12-4 with TRBJ2-1; D possibly corresponds to TRBD2 (5 bases). V was shortened by 5 bases and J by 9 bases, with 11 bases between the two germline ends. This CDR3 has 12 amino acids. CDR3 DNA: TGTGCCAGCAGTCTCTTGGCGGGTGAGCAGTTCTTC. Translating gives CASSLLAGEQFF.

V gene TRBV23-1 combines with J gene TRBJ1-1; 8 bases agree with TRBD1. TRBV23-1 is filed as an ORF, its function uncertain. J was trimmed by 4 bases and V by 0 bases; bases with no gene match: 4. There are 15 residues in the CDR3. The CDR3 spells CASSQSTGGITEAFF. The CDR3 region has the DNA TGCGCCAGCAGTCAATCCACAGGGGGTATCACTGAAGCTTTCTTT.

The rearrangement joins TRBV13 to TRBJ1-1; D is undetermined. In germline, CDR1 is PRHDT, CDR2 FYEKMQ (reference sequence). This CDR3 has 13 amino acids. V was trimmed by 4 bases and J by 3 bases, leaving 9 bases between them. CDR3: CASSSGVDTEAFF. CDR3 bases: TGTGCCAGCAGCTCGGGTGTGGACACTGAAGCTTTCTTT.

J is TRBJ1-1 and V is TRBV3-1 (or the pseudogene TRBV3-2); TRBD1 aligns across 8 bases. The CDR3 is made up of 17 amino acids. J was trimmed by 2 bases and V by 5 bases; bases with no gene match: 13. Germline CDR1 reads LGHDT; CDR2 reads YNNKEL (reference sequence). In DNA, the CDR3 is TGTGCCAGCAGCAGTTCTTACCAGGGGGCTACCAACACTGAAGCTTTCTTT. Its protein is CASSSSYQGATNTEAFF.

V and J are TRBV5-6 and TRBJ2-7; TRBD2 matches 8 bases. The CDR3 covers 17 residues. The V gene's germline CDR1 is SGHDT and CDR2 YYEEEE. Trimming at V came to 0 bases and at J to 3 bases, leaving 11 bases not matched to a gene. The CDR3 nucleotides are TGTGCCAGCAGCTTGGTAACGGCAGGACTAGCTGTCTACGAGCAGTACTTC. Translating gives CASSLVTAGLAVYEQYF.

This chain uses TRBV28 with TRBJ2-7, with a tentative D call TRBD2 (6 bases). CDR3 length: 12 residues. Trimming removed 4 bases at V and 9 bases at J, with 13 bases between. CDR1 MDHEN and CDR2 SYDVKM come from the germline V gene. CDR3: CASSSRAGWQYF. The CDR3 DNA reads as TGTGCCAGCAGTTCCCGGGCGGGGTGGCAGTACTTC.

The chain links TRBV5-1 to TRBJ2-7; tentatively, D is TRBD1 (5 bases). Germline assignment: CDR1 SGHRS and CDR2 YFSETQ. With 2 bases removed from V and 3 bases from J, the gap between germline ends came to 9 bases. This CDR3 has 13 amino acids. In nucleotides, the CDR3 is TGCGCCAGCAGCTTTACCACAGGCTACGAGCAGTACTTC. Its translation: CASSFTTGYEQYF.

The rearrangement uses TRBV5-1 and TRBJ2-2; 10 bases agree with TRBD1. Germline CDR1 SGHRS, CDR2 YFSETQ. V shed 3 bases, J shed 4 bases, and the junction held 9 bases outside the gene matches. This CDR3 contains 17 residues. The CDR3 nucleotides are TGCGCCAGCAGCTCGGGGACCGGGACAGGGGCCACCGGGGAGCTGTTTTTT. The encoded protein is CASSSGTGTGATGELFF.